These 12 T cell receptor beta chains came from one sample sequenced in a study of T-cell reconstitution after alpha-beta-depleted transplantation in children. The TCRbeta library incorporated unique molecular identifiers. TCRdb recomputed calls from the PCR reads with MiXCR, one row per CDR3 protein. The sample shows some 440,000 distinct CDR3 sequences, roughly 16% of them seen only once. The sample was PBMCs, mostly from graft donor cells, taken 360 days after TCRalphabeta/CD19-depleted stem cell transplant. Receptors were obtained from a boy under two years old who had a stem cell transplant for Wiskott-Aldrich syndrome, so the T cells may come from the graft donor.

In its sample, this clonotype was seen a few times. J is TRBJ2-3 and V is TRBV15; 9 nucleotides line up with TRBD1. In germline, CDR1 is LNHNV, CDR2 YYDKDF (reference sequence). The CDR3 has 16 amino acids. Unmatched junction bases numbered 4, after V lost 1 base and J lost 2 bases. The CDR3 loop reads CATSRARTGVTDTQYF. The DNA for the CDR3 is TGTGCCACCAGCAGAGCCAGGACAGGGGTCACAGATACGCAGTATTTT.

The V call is TRBV6-5, the J call TRBJ2-3, with D tentatively TRBD2 (5 bases). This CDR3 has 13 amino acids. V lost 0 bases, J lost 5 bases, and 6 bases lay in between. Germline values: CDR1 MNHEY, CDR2 SVGAGI. CDR3 in DNA: TGTGCCAGCAGTTACTCAGAGGGAGATACGCAGTATTTT. This sequence encodes CASSYSEGDTQYF.

This clonotype was counted between two and nine times. This rearrangement joins TRBV11-1 to TRBJ2-2; TRBD1 matches 12 bases. CDR1 and CDR2 from the germline V gene are SGHAT and FQDESV (reference sequence). This CDR3 region has 18 residues. J gave up 4 bases and V 1 base, and 7 bases lay outside the gene matches. The CDR3 nucleotides are TGTGCCAGCAGCTTAGGCCGGGACAGGGGGCGCCCCACCGGGGAGCTGTTTTTT. Protein sequence: CASSLGRDRGRPTGELFF.

The V gene is TRBV7-9, the J gene TRBJ2-5; D is tentatively TRBD1 or TRBD2 (6 bases each). This CDR3 is 14 amino acids long. Per germline, CDR1 SEHNR and CDR2 FQNEAQ (reference sequence). V was pared by 3 bases and J by 5 bases, with 13 bases between. The CDR3 DNA reads TGTGCCAGCAGCTTCGAGGGGGGAGCGGAGACCCAGTACTTC. Amino acid sequence: CASSFEGGAETQYF.

The chain couples TRBV20-1 to TRBJ2-2; no reliable D call. CDR3 length equals 14 residues. Trimming pared 6 bases from V and 4 bases from J, leaving 15 bases between. CDR1 is DFQATT and CDR2 is SNEGSKA in the germline V gene (reference sequence). CDR3 region: CSAPGWRSTGELFF. In DNA form, the CDR3 reads TGCAGTGCCCCCGGGTGGCGGAGCACCGGGGAGCTGTTTTTT.

The table lists this clonotype with a few counts. The V and J genes are TRBV29-1 and TRBJ1-1; a possible D gene is TRBD1 (6 bases). The CDR3 sequence is 13 residues long. V was shortened by 6 bases and J by 0 bases, with 11 bases between the two germline ends. In germline, CDR1 is SQVTM, CDR2 ANQGSEA. Here the CDR3 reads CSVKQGLNTEAFF. The CDR3 DNA reads as TGCAGCGTAAAACAGGGACTGAACACTGAAGCTTTCTTT.

This sequence joins TRBV7-2 and TRBJ2-2, with 12 bases lining up with TRBD2. Germline V gives CDR1 SGHTA, CDR2 FQGNSA. The V gene end was trimmed by 5 bases and the J gene end by 9 bases; junction bases not matched to a gene: 10. This CDR3 region has 16 residues. CDR3 in DNA: TGTGCCAGCAGCCCTATGAGACTAGCGGGAGATTGGGAGCTGTTTTTT. As protein: CASSPMRLAGDWELFF. The entire variable domain, with the rest obtained from reference TRBV7-2 and TRBJ2-2, is as follows: GAGVSQSPSNKVTEKGKDVELRCDPISGHTALYWYRQSLGQGLEFLIYFQGNSAPDKSGLPSDRFSAERTGGSVSTLTIQRTQQEDSAVYLCASSPMRLAGDWELFFGEGSRLTVL.

This chain joins TRBV4-3 and TRBJ1-1; possibly TRBD1 for D (6 bases). CDR1 is LGHNA and CDR2 is YSLEER in the germline V gene. The CDR3 extends over 14 amino acids. The ends were cut back, 3 bases at V and 1 base at J, with 9 bases in the middle. CDR3 in DNA: TGCGCCAGCAGCCAGGGACATTCGAACACTGAAGCTTTCTTT. It translates to CASSQGHSNTEAFF.

The rearrangement joins TRBV29-1 to TRBJ2-3; D might be TRBD1 (8 bases). The CDR3 has 14 residues. With 8 bases removed from V and 7 bases from J, the gap between germline ends came to 22 bases. Germline CDR1 reads SQVTM; CDR2 reads ANQGSEA. CDR3 nucleotides: TGCAGCCTAAGAGGACAGGGCGGGAGAAATACGCAGTATTTT. Translation: CSLRGQGGRNTQYF.

This clonotype has a handful of counts. V is TRBV27 and J is TRBJ2-2; TRBD1 matches 11 bases. Germline CDR1 reads MNHEY; CDR2 reads SMNVEV (reference sequence). V was clipped by 6 bases and J by 1 base; unmatched bases: 4. The CDR3 runs to 16 residues. CDR3: CASSPGTGGNTGELFF. CDR3 sequence (DNA): TGTGCCAGCAGCCCCGGGACAGGGGGGAACACCGGGGAGCTGTTTTTT.

The rearrangement joins TRBV5-1 to TRBJ1-3, with D unclear. V dropped 0 bases and J dropped 3 bases, with 4 bases sitting between them. Germline lookup yields CDR1 SGHRS and CDR2 YFSETQ. The CDR3 has 13 residues. CDR3 in DNA: TGCGCCAGCAGCTTGGCCGTTGGAAACACCATATATTTT. Translated: CASSLAVGNTIYF.

This clonotype appeared a few times. The rearrangement joins TRBV12-3 or TRBV12-4 to TRBJ2-7; maybe TRBD2 (5 bases). Trimming shortened V by 6 bases and J by 1 base, and 13 bases separated the two germline ends. CDR3 size: 14 residues. The CDR3 DNA reads as TGTGCCAGCAGCCAAGCCTCGGGGTCCTACGAGCAGTACTTC. Translating gives CASSQASGSYEQYF.